This TCR beta chain is from a study of cytomegalovirus exposure and HLA in healthy donors listed by TCRdb under 2017. Regarding the study in general: According to an earlier analysis of a few hundred of the donors, some 180 million T cells yielded 117 million unique TCR beta sequences and 250 to 350 Gb of sequence data. In a later genetic analysis, genome-wide SNP genotypes for about 60% of the 666 donors were used, and that subset was treated as a discovery cohort. The study profiled the T cell repertoires of 500 to 800 subjects by immunosequencing and related them to cytomegalovirus serostatus. Along with the approximately 650-subject first cohort, a separate validation cohort of 120 different subjects was used. To study patterns of TCR occurrence, a later analysis re-analyzed previously published TCR beta repertoires from 666 donors and added high-resolution HLA genotyping. The number of donors typed differed by locus, with roughly 629-640 for A, B, C, DRB1 and DQB1, around 500 for DQA1, 600 to 610 for DPA1, and approximately 470 for DPB1. Roughly 5 DR-DQ haplotypes were treated as single units for association and clustering because of strong linkage in the cohort. Alongside the repertoire data, information on donor age, sex, ethnicity and CMV serostatus was compiled. The study combined high-throughput TCR immunosequencing, statistical association of individual TCRs with disease status, and machine learning to predict cytomegalovirus infection status. HLA typing included class I and class II loci at four-digit resolution. Of the 300 to 500 genotyped donors, approximately 81% were placed in the genetic ancestry cluster associated with self-reported Caucasian donors. About 320 gigabases of sequencing data and approximately 85 million unique TCR sequences were included in an early release covering 550 to 800 HLA-typed donors. An earlier analysis of fewer than 700 of the donors applied high-throughput TCR beta sequencing to assess whether each TCR beta V gene segment acted as functional or pseudogenic. Across 300 to 400 genotyped donors of the cohort, an average of approximately 200,000 unique TCR beta nucleotide sequences per donor were sequenced, and roughly 20% of those sequences were non-productive. All discovery cohort repertoires had been generated using a single sequencing platform. The aim of the study was to test whether cataloging public T cell receptors could identify signatures of past pathogen exposure. Rather than using new phenotypic data, the later analysis identified candidate immune exposures from TCR beta sequences and from how often those sequences occurred across donors.

To note about this clone: Its antigen has not been determined. Base qualities are missing; no much larger clone stands one base away.

The paper as a whole reports these results and caveats: A further reported finding was that TCR beta sequences accurately predicted the HLA-A and HLA-B alleles for most subjects in the first cohort. According to a later analysis, parvovirus B19, influenza, CMV and Epstein-Barr virus appeared linked to several top co-occurrence clusters. In vitro tests confirmed that a few of the cytomegalovirus-associated TCR beta chains recognize cytomegalovirus antigens. Most TCR sequences were seen in very few donors, while some public TCRs were found in many individuals. A total of 164 TCR beta chains were listed by the study as associated with cytomegalovirus. CMV serostatus was the only immune exposure information available for the cohort. The sequencing pipeline was judged likely to have produced a cluster of highly shared sequence variants as a technical artifact. According to the authors, the approach could potentially be generalized to other disease states and immunological phenotypes. Sequencing depth was assumed to be roughly uniform across donors in the presence/absence analyses, though that assumption may not hold. A later analysis found that most CMV-associated TCR beta chains appeared HLA-restricted, with HLA associations seemingly driven largely by CMV exposure. The classifier was reported to diagnose cytomegalovirus status with high specificity and sensitivity in both the original cohort and the validation cohort. A later analysis found that TCR association rates varied across HLA loci, with DRB1 alleles showing the most associated TCRs and HLA-C alleles the fewest. In this cohort, only TCR beta chains were sequenced, and detectable features were limited by the absence of alpha or paired-chain data. The 87-base-pair reads could not distinguish some IMGT-functional V segments, including TRBV6-2 and TRBV6-3, so those segments were excluded. In a later genetic analysis, fewer N-insertions in productive TCRs were reported among donors in an Asian-associated ancestry cluster than the approximately 670-donor mean. HLA typing was unavailable for some donors at each locus, so association tests used only the typed subset. Specific HLA alleles were associated with over 15,000 TCR beta sequences at a false discovery rate of 0.05 in a later analysis. The earlier analysis of about 600 of the donors excluded 15 to 20 rarely observed V segments, including chromosome 9 orphons, because counts were too low. An association between a missense DCLRE1C variant and V-gene and J-gene trimming of TCR beta chains was found in a later genetic analysis and replicated in an independent cohort. A later analysis found that HLA-associated TCR beta chains were more clonally expanded and had lower generation probabilities than equally common non-associated chains. Correlated functional status among segregating V segments might reflect linkage disequilibrium, but an unknown experimental factor could not be ruled out. Assigning TCR associations to individual alleles was difficult when HLA alleles, especially DR and DQ, strongly co-occurred. An earlier analysis of around 500 of the donors showed that most TCR beta V segments appeared in productive rearrangements either about 87% or about 30% of the time, which broadly matched IMGT annotations.

The cohort consisted of approximately 670 healthy bone marrow donors. Cohort members were all nominally healthy when sampled, although unrecorded immune exposures were likely present. The donor was CMV seronegative and belonged to the group of around 350 seronegative cohort members. Every donor gave a peripheral blood sample, and the peripheral blood mononuclear cells from that sample were used for TCR beta sequencing. The Qiagen DNeasy Blood Extraction Kit was used to extract genomic DNA from the blood cell samples. Looking up the germline V gene yields CDR1 MDHEN and CDR2 SYDVKM. The CDR3 holds 15 amino acids from the cysteine to the phenylalanine. CDR3 DNA only is kept here, 45 bases in frame from base 1. Relative to germline, V is missing 7 bases and J is missing 0 bases, with 8 bases of the junction outside any gene match. Libraries came from the immunoSEQ multiplex PCR assay. For the multiplex PCR, a mixture combining 60 forward primers for TCR Vbeta segments and 13 reverse primers for TCR Jbeta segments was used. The CDR3 region of rearranged TCR beta genes was amplified from genomic DNA with a multiplex PCR assay. Amplified TCR beta libraries were sequenced as 87-base-pair reads on the Illumina HiSeq System. The source study handled its data this way. A later analysis counted tens of millions of unique TCR beta chains across the 500 to 850 repertoires, and around 9.9 million of these chains were shared by at least two donors. To remove PCR and sequencing errors, raw reads were error-corrected and collapsed into unique sequences using a nearest-neighbor algorithm that merged closely related sequences. CDR3 sequences were aligned to IMGT reference sequences to assign V, D and J gene segments. For a sequence to be retained, at least a six-nucleotide match to both a V gene segment and a J gene segment was required. Rearrangements were called productive when the CDR3 lacked stop codons and stayed in frame with V and J; all others were non-productive. CDR3 was defined by IMGT convention, running from the second conserved V-encoded cysteine to the conserved J-encoded phenylalanine. The earlier analysis of about 530 of the donors excluded any sequence lacking an unambiguous match to a single V gene segment. In an earlier analysis of a few hundred of the donors, V segments were called functional above 56.7% productive rearrangements and were called segregating when the between-donor standard deviation exceeded 5%. A statistical classification framework was built for diagnosing cytomegalovirus status from the catalog of TCR beta chain sequences. V and J gene assignment, in a later analysis, came from comparing TCR nucleotide sequences with IMGT/GENE-DB human TR gene sequences. Using the TCRdist pipeline, a later analysis assigned CDR3 sequences along with most-parsimonious VDJ recombination scenarios. A later analysis defined each TCR beta chain by its CDR3 amino acid sequence plus V-gene family, and excluded reads lacking a unique V-gene family. In a later analysis, 550 to 650 highly shared, low-generation-probability nucleotide sequences were removed to address suspected cross-contamination and a sequencing artifact. In a later analysis, a clonal expansion index was calculated for each public chain from normalized within-repertoire ranks of inferred template counts. A later analysis computed generation probabilities with a VDJ recombination model fitted to out-of-frame rearrangements, and checked the results against IGoR. In a later analysis, hypergeometric tests were used to score TCR-TCR, TCR-HLA and TCR-CMV co-occurrence, with a repertoire-size bias correction applied to TCR pairs. False discovery rates were estimated in a later analysis by permuting HLA or CMV assignments 20 times. A later analysis grouped co-occurring TCRs with DBSCAN, adding TCRdist sequence similarity when clustering within HLA-allele-positive subsets. Co-occurrence clustering excluded repertoires with fewer than 30,000 or more than 120,000 public chains, plus five with anomalous nucleotide sharing. TCRdb re-hosts the immuneACCESS table, in-frame sequences only. Its copies lack some clones; in the studies checked, an unresolved V gene accounts for under half of them, and the cause for the rest is not known. The V and J calls and clone size were taken over from that table, and D and trimming were inferred from the DNA. This sample comprises 110,000 or so clones, 70% to 85% of them detected only once. The ten largest make up 2% to 3% of the sample.

The receptor was derived from a young woman in good health and CMV-seronegative. The chain employs TRBV28 and TRBJ1-2; the junction holds 7 bases that match TRBD1. Sample: PBMCs. Here the CDR3 is given as CASITYGTANYGYTF. The nucleotides are TGTGCCAGCATTACGTACGGGACAGCTAACTATGGCTACACCTTC.